Listed below are T cell receptor beta chains from one sample, sequenced in a study of CD8 T cells in ankylosing spondylitis. TCRdb re-called the 5' RACE reads with MiXCR, one entry per CDR3 protein. The sample holds under 300,000 distinct CDR3 sequences, over 8.5% seen once. The sequenced material came from blood, either unsorted or a sorted T cell fraction (not recorded which). The receptors were sampled from a male donor with ankylosing spondylitis or in good health (not recorded which). The CDR3 runs from the conserved cysteine through the conserved F or W. The D gene is left open where the match is weak. Not every row has a clone size; where given, it reads once, few, many or a size class.

TRBV20-1	-	many	TRBJ2-7	CSARRTYEQYF	TGCAGTGCTAGGAGGACATACGAGCAGTACTTC
TRBV7-7	TRBD2	many	TRBJ2-1	CASSSELAGGRSEQFF	TGTGCTAGCAGCTCAGAACTAGCGGGAGGGCGGAGTGAGCAGTTCTTC
TRBV27	-	many	TRBJ1-2	CASSSTHNYGYTF	TGTGCCAGCAGTTCCACACATAACTATGGCTACACCTTC
TRBV7-9	-	many	TRBJ2-4	CASSLVPGLNIQYF	TGTGCCAGCAGCTTAGTCCCAGGGTTAAACATTCAGTACTTC
TRBV5-1	-	-	TRBJ1-4	CASSQQGLNEKLFF	TGCGCCAGCAGCCAACAGGGTCTTAATGAAAAACTGTTTTTT
TRBV21-1	-	-	TRBJ2-7	CAMGPRASSYEQYF	TGTGCCATGGGCCCCCGGGCCTCCAGCTACGAGCAGTACTTC
TRBV7-2	-	few	TRBJ2-3	CASSFSDPTDTQYF	TGTGCCAGCAGCTTCTCGGACCCCACAGATACGCAGTATTTT
TRBV7-8	TRBD2	many	TRBJ2-5	CASSLSAGDISAQYF	TGTGCCAGCAGCTTATCAGCGGGGGACATCTCCGCCCAGTACTTC
TRBV20-1	-	many	TRBJ2-3	CSAGPSDTQYF	TGCAGTGCCGGACCTTCAGATACGCAGTATTTT
TRBV5-1	-	-	TRBJ2-1	CASSNPQFAGEQFF	TGCGCCAGCAGCAACCCCCAATTCGCGGGAGAGCAGTTCTTC
TRBV4-3	-	-	TRBJ1-6	CASSQDMAGESPLHF	TGCGCCAGCAGCCAAGATATGGCAGGGGAGTCACCCCTCCACTTT
TRBV7-9	-	-	TRBJ1-3	CASSPGNSGNTIYF	TGTGCCAGCAGCCCCGGGAACTCTGGAAACACCATATATTTT
TRBV6-1	-	many	TRBJ1-1	CASRSWQNTEAFF	TGTGCCAGCAGGTCTTGGCAGAACACTGAAGCTTTCTTT
TRBV19	-	-	TRBJ1-2	CASSIGQTNYGYTF	TGTGCCAGTAGTATAGGCCAGACAAACTATGGCTACACCTTC
TRBV20-1	-	few	TRBJ1-3	CSARDLRALSSGNTIYF	TGCAGTGCTAGAGATCTCCGGGCCCTTAGCTCTGGAAACACCATATATTTT
TRBV12-3/TRBV12-4	TRBD2	many	TRBJ2-7	CASSPTRDYLDEQYF	TGTGCCAGCAGTCCAACCCGGGACTACTTGGACGAGCAGTACTTC
TRBV25-1	-	many	TRBJ1-4	CASQRTLPNEKLFF	TGTGCCAGCCAACGGACTCTCCCAAATGAAAAGCTGTTTTTT
TRBV5-1	TRBD2	many	TRBJ2-7	CASSVGLAGGGYEQYF	TGCGCCAGCAGCGTGGGACTAGCGGGGGGTGGCTACGAGCAGTACTTC
TRBV20-1	-	many	TRBJ2-2	CSARRGTNTGELFF	TGCAGTGCTAGACGCGGGACGAACACCGGGGAGCTGTTTTTT
TRBV7-9	TRBD1	few	TRBJ2-5	CASSLVGTGQETQYF	TGTGCCAGCAGCTTAGTTGGGACAGGACAAGAGACCCAGTACTTC
TRBV6-2/TRBV6-3	TRBD2	many	TRBJ2-1	CASISGTSIYNEQFF	TGTGCCAGCATTTCCGGGACTAGTATTTACAATGAGCAGTTCTTC
TRBV5-1	-	few	TRBJ2-5	CASSWDRWGATQYF	TGCGCCAGCAGCTGGGACAGATGGGGGGCCACCCAGTACTTC
TRBV5-5	TRBD1	few	TRBJ2-1	CASSSSGTGVYNEQFF	TGTGCCAGCAGCTCCTCCGGGACAGGGGTCTACAATGAGCAGTTCTTC
TRBV20-1	TRBD1	many	TRBJ1-5	CSARDLRWDRPGQPQHF	TGCAGTGCTAGAGACTTGCGTTGGGACAGACCAGGTCAGCCCCAGCATTTT
TRBV20-1	TRBD2	many	TRBJ2-7	CSAAQTSGRNEQYF	TGCAGTGCTGCCCAGACTAGCGGGAGGAACGAGCAGTACTTC
TRBV2	TRBD1	-	TRBJ1-1	CASSYDRGAFF	TGTGCCAGCAGTTACGACAGGGGAGCTTTCTTT
TRBV30	TRBD1	many	TRBJ2-1	CAWSSAGDRGNEQFF	TGTGCCTGGAGTTCGGCGGGGGACAGGGGCAATGAGCAGTTCTTC
TRBV4-2	TRBD2	many	TRBJ2-2	CASSQLAGGDAGELFF	TGTGCCAGCAGCCAACTAGCGGGGGGCGATGCCGGGGAGCTGTTTTTT
TRBV19	TRBD1	many	TRBJ1-1	CATMQGVAFF	TGTGCCACTATGCAGGGGGTAGCTTTCTTT
TRBV7-8	-	few	TRBJ2-2	CASSQQLLNTGELFF	TGTGCCAGCAGCCAACAGCTTTTGAACACCGGGGAGCTGTTTTTT
TRBV5-1	TRBD2	many	TRBJ2-1	CASSSSLAGGPLFF	TGCGCCAGCAGCTCCTCCCTAGCGGGAGGGCCTCTGTTCTTC
TRBV7-2	TRBD1	-	TRBJ2-2	CASSPRTGSGTGELFF	TGTGCCAGCAGCCCCCGGACAGGGTCGGGCACCGGGGAGCTGTTTTTT
TRBV10-3	-	many	TRBJ2-3	CAISRQGGDTQYF	TGTGCCATCAGTCGCCAGGGGGGCGATACGCAGTATTTT
TRBV20-1	-	many	TRBJ2-5	CSARGAQETQYF	TGCAGTGCTAGAGGGGCCCAAGAGACCCAGTACTTC
TRBV6-2/TRBV6-3	-	few	TRBJ1-1	CASSPRSMNTEAFF	TGTGCCAGCAGCCCACGGAGCATGAACACTGAAGCTTTCTTT
TRBV12-3/TRBV12-4	TRBD1	many	TRBJ1-4	CASRNEGAQGKLFF	TGTGCCAGCAGAAATGAGGGGGCGCAGGGAAAACTGTTTTTT
TRBV20-1	-	few	TRBJ1-2	CSARVGLSNYGYTF	TGCAGTGCTAGAGTGGGGTTGTCCAACTATGGCTACACCTTC
TRBV20-1	-	-	TRBJ2-1	CSATGYNEQFF	TGCAGTGCCACGGGCTACAATGAGCAGTTCTTC
TRBV7-2	-	many	TRBJ2-3	CASSSLGPDTQYF	TGTGCCAGCAGCTCCTTGGGACCAGATACGCAGTATTTT
TRBV7-2	-	-	TRBJ1-1	CASSLVGGGADEAFF	TGTGCCAGCAGCTTAGTGGGGGGTGGGGCGGATGAAGCTTTCTTT
TRBV7-2	TRBD1	many	TRBJ1-1	CASSAKPGGPTEAFF	TGTGCCAGCAGCGCTAAACCAGGGGGACCCACTGAAGCTTTCTTT
TRBV14	TRBD2	few	TRBJ2-3	CACRLAGGTTDTQYF	TGTGCCTGCAGACTAGCGGGAGGTACCACAGATACGCAGTATTTT
TRBV9	TRBD1	many	TRBJ2-1	CASSDGDRFYNEQFF	TGTGCCAGCAGCGACGGGGACAGATTTTACAATGAGCAGTTCTTC
TRBV7-9	TRBD1	many	TRBJ1-4	CASSLGRQGDGEKLFF	TGTGCCAGCAGCTTAGGGAGACAGGGCGATGGTGAAAAACTGTTTTTT
TRBV12-3/TRBV12-4	-	-	TRBJ2-2	CASRGGGAGELFF	TGTGCCAGCAGGGGCGGGGGCGCCGGGGAGCTGTTTTTT
TRBV9	-	many	TRBJ1-1	CASSTGQRNTEAFF	TGTGCCAGCAGCACCGGACAGCGGAACACTGAAGCTTTCTTT
TRBV5-1	-	many	TRBJ2-1	CASSLGGDLSYNEQFF	TGCGCCAGCAGCTTGGGTGGAGACCTCTCCTACAATGAGCAGTTCTTC
TRBV25-1	-	many	TRBJ2-3	CASSERGRAGGPDTQYF	TGTGCCAGCAGTGAGAGGGGGCGGGCAGGGGGGCCAGATACGCAGTATTTT
TRBV20-1	TRBD2	many	TRBJ2-5	CSVTLAGGGETQYF	TGCAGTGTCACGCTAGCGGGAGGGGGAGAGACCCAGTACTTC
TRBV5-1	-	many	TRBJ2-2	CASSTGGRNTGELFF	TGCGCCAGCTCTACGGGGGGCCGCAACACCGGGGAGCTGTTTTTT
TRBV4-2	-	many	TRBJ1-6	CASSQDKARSYNSPLHF	TGTGCCAGCAGCCAAGATAAGGCCCGCTCCTATAATTCACCCCTCCACTTT
TRBV20-1	TRBD2	many	TRBJ2-7	CSARVAGGPREQYF	TGCAGTGCTAGGGTAGCGGGGGGGCCGCGCGAGCAGTACTTC
TRBV20-1	TRBD2	-	TRBJ2-3	CSAPLLAGGHDTDTQYF	TGCAGTGCGCCACTTCTAGCGGGAGGGCATGACACAGATACGCAGTATTTT
TRBV11-3	-	many	TRBJ2-1	CASSDRAQGNEQFF	TGTGCCAGCAGCGATCGAGCCCAGGGGAATGAGCAGTTCTTC
TRBV7-9	-	many	TRBJ2-1	CASSLVRVGTYNEQFF	TGTGCCAGCAGCTTAGTAAGGGTAGGGACCTACAATGAGCAGTTCTTC
TRBV7-9	TRBD1	few	TRBJ1-1	CASSLGDRDTEAFF	TGTGCCAGCAGCTTAGGGGACAGGGACACTGAAGCTTTCTTT
TRBV6-2/TRBV6-3	-	many	TRBJ2-2	CASGRTGELFF	TGTGCCAGCGGCCGAACCGGGGAGCTGTTTTTT
TRBV20-1	TRBD2	many	TRBJ2-7	CSASQLAGSFYEQYF	TGCAGTGCTTCTCAACTAGCGGGATCTTTCTACGAGCAGTACTTC
TRBV29-1	-	many	TRBJ2-7	CSVETRGPYEQYF	TGCAGCGTTGAAACAAGGGGTCCCTACGAGCAGTACTTC